These T cell receptor beta chains were read from a single sample in a study of T cells in Graves' hyperthyroidism and ophthalmopathy. TCRdb redid the calling of the multiplex PCR reads with MiXCR, one entry per CDR3 protein. The profile covers about 560,000 distinct CDR3 sequences, with 14% appearing a single time and 14% taken by the ten largest. The sample comprised blood. Receptors were obtained from a woman aged 35 to 49 with Graves' hyperthyroidism. Both conserved end residues are part of each CDR3. The D gene is left open where the match is weak. Only part of the rows carry a size: once, few, many, or a class if the clone is expanded.

size	J	V	D	DNA	CDR3
few	TRBJ2-3	TRBV12-3/TRBV12-4	-	TGTGCCAGCACCCGGCGTCGGGCCTCAGATACGCAGTATTTT	CASTRRRASDTQYF
many	TRBJ2-7	TRBV27	TRBD2	TGTGCCAGCAGTCTCGATGGACTAGCGGTTGCCTACGAGCAGTACTTC	CASSLDGLAVAYEQYF
many	TRBJ2-7	TRBV20-1	-	TGCAGTGCTAGTTCGGACATAGCCTACGAGCAGTACTTC	CSASSDIAYEQYF
many	TRBJ2-1	TRBV5-1	TRBD2	TGCGCCAGCAGCTTGAAGCGGGGCGAGGAGGAGCAGTTCTTC	CASSLKRGEEEQFF
many	TRBJ2-7	TRBV24-1	-	TGTGCCACCAGTGACTCCGGCGCCGGAGCGAGGGACGAGCAGTACTTC	CATSDSGAGARDEQYF
many	TRBJ2-7	TRBV30	-	TGTGCCTGGAGTGTAGGACAGCACTACGAGCAGTACTTC	CAWSVGQHYEQYF
once	TRBJ2-2	TRBV3-1	TRBD1	TGTGCCAGCAGCCAAAACCTCGGGACAGGGGGAGGGGAGCTGTTTTTT	CASSQNLGTGGGELFF
many	TRBJ1-2	TRBV6-1	-	TGTGCCAGCTCCTCCGGGGCGGAGCTTACTAACTATGGCTACACCTTC	CASSSGAELTNYGYTF
many	TRBJ2-7	TRBV28	-	TGTGCCAGCAGTTTCGAAGGGTTTACCTACGAGCAGTACTTC	CASSFEGFTYEQYF
many	TRBJ1-1	TRBV12-3/TRBV12-4	TRBD1	TGTGCCAGCACCGGAGACAGGGCCTTGTGGACTGAAGCTTTCTTT	CASTGDRALWTEAFF
-	TRBJ2-3	TRBV6-1	-	TGTGCTACAACAGCTGGGGCCAGGACGCAGTATTTT	CATTAGARTQYF
-	TRBJ2-7	TRBV7-3	-	TGTGCCAGCAGCTTCGGGGGAAACTCCTACGAGCAGTACTTC	CASSFGGNSYEQYF
many	TRBJ1-1	TRBV13	TRBD1	TGTGCCAGCAGACGCCGCAGGGGGTCGTCCACTGAAGCTTTCTTT	CASRRRRGSSTEAFF
-	TRBJ1-2	TRBV20-1	-	TGCAGTGTTACGGGGGGGACTTATGGCTACACCTTC	CSVTGGTYGYTF
many	TRBJ2-7	TRBV2	TRBD2	TGTGCCAGCAATATTATACAGGGGGACGGGACTAGCGATGTCGAGCAGTACTTC	CASNIIQGDGTSDVEQYF
-	TRBJ2-1	TRBV7-3	TRBD2	TGTGCCAGCAGCTTATATGGGGTAGCGGGAGCCTCCTACAATGAGCAGTTCTTC	CASSLYGVAGASYNEQFF
-	TRBJ2-3	TRBV29-1	-	TGCAGCGTTGAAGAGGGAAAGACTACCACAGATACGCAGTATTTT	CSVEEGKTTTDTQYF
-	TRBJ1-2	TRBV28	-	TGTGCCAGCAGTCGAGGGGGGGCAGGAGGCTACACCTTC	CASSRGGAGGYTF
many	TRBJ2-7	TRBV20-1	TRBD2	TGCAGTGCTAGCACCCTAGCGGGAGTGTACGAGCAGTACTTC	CSASTLAGVYEQYF
many	TRBJ2-5	TRBV6-5	-	TGTGCCAGCAGTTACGACAGACAAGAGACCCAGTACTTC	CASSYDRQETQYF
many	TRBJ2-5	TRBV3-1	-	TGTGCCAGCAGCCTAATGACAAGGCAAGAGACCCAGTACTTC	CASSLMTRQETQYF
many	TRBJ2-7	TRBV7-7	-	TGTGCTAGCAGTAAGGCCCCCTCCTACGAGCAGTACTTC	CASSKAPSYEQYF
many	TRBJ2-3	TRBV6-1	-	TGTGCCAGCAGTGAAGTGGCAGGGGCAGATACGCAGTATTTT	CASSEVAGADTQYF
many	TRBJ1-2	TRBV28	-	TGTGCCAGCGACACAGGGTTTGAAGGCTACACCTTC	CASDTGFEGYTF
many	TRBJ2-3	TRBV7-8	-	TGTGCCAGCAGTTCGCCGGGGGCAGGGGTGATCGCAGATACGCAGTATTTT	CASSSPGAGVIADTQYF
many	TRBJ1-5	TRBV5-1	-	TGCGCCAGCAGCTTGGCCCCGACGGGTCAGCCCCAGCATTTT	CASSLAPTGQPQHF
many	TRBJ2-2	TRBV20-1	TRBD2	TGCAGTGCTCGCGAGCGGGAGAACACCGGGGAGCTGTTTTTT	CSARERENTGELFF
-	TRBJ2-7	TRBV27	TRBD2	TGTGCCAGCAGTTCCCTCGGGGTTAGCGGGGCTTACGAGCAGTACTTC	CASSSLGVSGAYEQYF
many	TRBJ1-2	TRBV6-1	TRBD1	TGTGCCAGCAGTGCCCAGACAGGGGGACTCCTTAACTATGGCTACACCTTC	CASSAQTGGLLNYGYTF
-	TRBJ2-1	TRBV20-1	-	TGCAGTGCTAATAGGGTAACTTACAATGAGCAGTTCTTC	CSANRVTYNEQFF
many	TRBJ2-3	TRBV7-2	TRBD1	TGTGCCAGCAGCCCCTTCCCTAGGGGGCCAGATACGCAGTATTTT	CASSPFPRGPDTQYF
-	TRBJ2-7	TRBV7-9	TRBD2	TGTGCCAGCAGCGCGGGACTACCCTACGAGCAGTACTTC	CASSAGLPYEQYF
-	TRBJ2-6	TRBV19	-	TGTGCCAGTAGTATAGATCGGACAGTCTCTGGGGCCAACGTCCTGACTTTC	CASSIDRTVSGANVLTF
many	TRBJ2-7	TRBV20-1	-	TGCAGTGCTAGAGATGGCCAGCTCTACGAGCAGTACTTC	CSARDGQLYEQYF
many	TRBJ2-2	TRBV5-6	TRBD2	TGTGCCAGCAGCTTCTTGACTAGCGTCTTGAACACCGGGGAGCTGTTTTTT	CASSFLTSVLNTGELFF
-	TRBJ1-3	TRBV14	-	TGTGCCAGCAGCCAAGATAGTGGTGGACCCCCTGACTCTGGAAACACCATATATTTT	CASSQDSGGPPDSGNTIYF
many	TRBJ2-1	TRBV7-2	-	TGTGCCAGCAGCTTATCCCTCGGCAACAATGAGCAGTTCTTC	CASSLSLGNNEQFF
few	TRBJ2-1	TRBV12-3/TRBV12-4	-	TGTGCCAGCAGTGTGCCGGGACTCAGGTACAATGAGCAGTTCTTC	CASSVPGLRYNEQFF
many	TRBJ1-2	TRBV20-1	-	TGCAGTGCTAGAGCTCAGGGACACTATGGCTACACCTTC	CSARAQGHYGYTF
-	TRBJ2-5	TRBV29-1	-	TGCAGCGCCACCCGGACGGTCCAAGAGACCCAGTACTTC	CSATRTVQETQYF
-	TRBJ2-3	TRBV5-1	-	TGCGCCAGCGGTTCTTGGGGAGGCCCGTCAGATACGCAGTATTTT	CASGSWGGPSDTQYF
-	TRBJ1-4	TRBV5-1	TRBD1	TGCGCCAGCAGCTTGGCACAGGGGAATGAAAAACTGTTTTTT	CASSLAQGNEKLFF
once	TRBJ2-4	TRBV12-3/TRBV12-4	-	TGTGCCAGCAGCGTGAGGGGGAGGGGAGCCAAAAACATTCAGTACTTC	CASSVRGRGAKNIQYF
many	TRBJ2-7	TRBV6-1	TRBD2	TGTGCCAGCACCGTAATGACTAGCGGGTACTACGAGCAGTACTTC	CASTVMTSGYYEQYF
many	TRBJ2-2	TRBV12-3/TRBV12-4	TRBD2	TGTGCCAGCAGCCTCGGACTAGCGGGAGGAACCGGGGAGCTGTTTTTT	CASSLGLAGGTGELFF
-	TRBJ2-7	TRBV29-1	-	TGCAGCGTTCCAAATAGCGGAGCTACCTACGAGCAGTACTTC	CSVPNSGATYEQYF
-	TRBJ2-5	TRBV20-1	-	TGCAGTGCTAAACCGGGCGCAGGGACCCAGTACTTC	CSAKPGAGTQYF
-	TRBJ1-1	TRBV2	-	TGTGCCAGCAGTGGGACTCCGGGCACTGAAGCTTTCTTT	CASSGTPGTEAFF
many	TRBJ2-1	TRBV30	-	TGTGCCTGGGAAGGGGCCGGGAGCCACAATGAGCAGTTCTTC	CAWEGAGSHNEQFF
-	TRBJ1-2	TRBV5-5	TRBD1	TGTGCCAGCAGCTATGACAGGGATGACTATGGCTACACCTTC	CASSYDRDDYGYTF
-	TRBJ2-1	TRBV4-1	-	TGCGCCAGCAGCCCGATTCCTTCCTACAATGAGCAGTTCTTC	CASSPIPSYNEQFF
-	TRBJ2-1	TRBV28	TRBD2	TGTGCCAGCATGCTAGGGACTAGCGGGAGTGGGGAGCAGTTCTTC	CASMLGTSGSGEQFF